This T cell receptor beta chain stems from a study of T cell responses to AZD1222 COVID-19 vaccine. Sequencing used immunoSEQ multiplex PCR; TCRdb keeps in-frame clones, though not all of them. The sample includes some 180,000 clones, around 90% of them seen just once. CDR1 and CDR2 (germline): MNHNS, SASEGT. This CDR3 is 14 amino acids long. V dropped 2 bases and J dropped 5; count of bases not matched to a gene: 4. The TCR originated in an adult who received the AZD1222 COVID-19 vaccine. The sample consisted of peripheral blood, taken 28 days after the second AZD1222 dose. This chain connects TRBV6-1 to TRBJ2-7; 9 bases are a match to TRBD1. The CDR3, as DNA: TGTGCCAGCAGTGAAAGGGACAGGGTACACGAGCAGTACTTC. It specifies CASSERDRVHEQYF.